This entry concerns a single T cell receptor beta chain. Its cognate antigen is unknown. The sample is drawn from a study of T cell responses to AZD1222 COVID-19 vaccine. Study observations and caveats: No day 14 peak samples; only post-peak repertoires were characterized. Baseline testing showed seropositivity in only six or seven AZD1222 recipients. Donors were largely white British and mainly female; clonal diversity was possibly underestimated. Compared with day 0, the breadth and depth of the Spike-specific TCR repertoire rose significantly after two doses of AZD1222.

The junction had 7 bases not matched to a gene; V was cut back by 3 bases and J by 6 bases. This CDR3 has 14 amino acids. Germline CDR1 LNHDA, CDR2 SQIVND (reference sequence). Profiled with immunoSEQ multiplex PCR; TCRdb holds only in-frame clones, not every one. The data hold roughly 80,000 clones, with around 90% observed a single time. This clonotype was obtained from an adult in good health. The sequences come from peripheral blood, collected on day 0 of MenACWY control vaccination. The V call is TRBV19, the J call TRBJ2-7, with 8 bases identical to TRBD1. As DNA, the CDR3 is TGTGCCAGTAGTATGGGGGGACAGGCGGGCGAGCAGTACTTC. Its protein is CASSMGGQAGEQYF.